This TCR beta chain came from a study of blood T cells in healthy people across ages. The table lists this clonotype with many counts. Its specificity is not known. Study-wide results and caveats: It was the long-lived donors that had more naive CD4+ cells and higher diversity than aged donors. Estimated diversity, derived from one million T cells, was regarded as an underestimate.

CDR1 SGHTA and CDR2 FQGNSA come from the germline V gene. The CDR3 is 14 amino acids. With 1 base removed from V and 9 bases from J, the gap between germline ends came to 13 bases. Sample-barcoded 5' priming and a J-beta primer mix drove a second PCR of roughly 6 to 12 cycles. Every single cDNA molecule received a tag from a template-switch adaptor with 12 random nucleotides. TCRdb independently ran MiXCR on the 5' RACE reads; one entry per CDR3 protein. The sample has about 930,000 distinct CDR3 sequences, about 28% seen once; the top ten hold 10%. In addition, the sample was reused for a study of T cells of mothers and their children. That source reports: Slightly higher but non-significant overlap marked related mother-child pairs versus unrelated pairs.

This clonotype was sampled from a woman between 40 and 50 years old in good health. V and J are TRBV7-2 and TRBJ2-1, with D unclear. What was sequenced was blood. CDR3 coding DNA: TGTGCCAGCAGCTTAGTGGGTGTGATGATTGAGCAGTTCTTC. As protein: CASSLVGVMIEQFF.